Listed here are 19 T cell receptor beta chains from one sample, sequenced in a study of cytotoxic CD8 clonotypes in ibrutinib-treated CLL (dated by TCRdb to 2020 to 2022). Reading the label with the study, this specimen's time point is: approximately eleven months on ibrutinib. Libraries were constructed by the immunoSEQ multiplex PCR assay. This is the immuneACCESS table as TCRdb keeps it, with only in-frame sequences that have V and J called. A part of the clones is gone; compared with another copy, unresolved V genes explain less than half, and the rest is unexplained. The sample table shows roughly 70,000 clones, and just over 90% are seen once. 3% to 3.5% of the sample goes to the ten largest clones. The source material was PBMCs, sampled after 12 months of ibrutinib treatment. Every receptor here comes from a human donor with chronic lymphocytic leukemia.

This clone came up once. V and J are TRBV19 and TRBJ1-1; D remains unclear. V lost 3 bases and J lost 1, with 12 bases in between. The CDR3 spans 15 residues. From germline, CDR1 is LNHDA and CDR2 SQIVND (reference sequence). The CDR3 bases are TGTGCCAGTAGTATCGGGCCAGATCAGAACACTGAAGCTTTCTTT. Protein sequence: CASSIGPDQNTEAFF.

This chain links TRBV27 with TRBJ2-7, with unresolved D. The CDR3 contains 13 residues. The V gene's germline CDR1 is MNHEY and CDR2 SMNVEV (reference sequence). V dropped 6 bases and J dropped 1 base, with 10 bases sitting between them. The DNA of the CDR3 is TGTGCCAGCAGGCACAGTGGTTCCTACGAGCAGTACTTC. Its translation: CASRHSGSYEQYF.

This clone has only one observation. The CDR3 reads CASSSGTPLEAFF. As DNA, the CDR3 is TGTGCCAGCAGCTCGGGGACGCCTTTGGAAGCTTTCTTT. The chain carries TRBV7-3 and TRBJ1-1; D may be TRBD1 (5 bases). This CDR3 is built from 13 residues. Germline V lookup: CDR1 SGHTA, CDR2 FQGTGA. V was cut by 4 bases and J by 8 bases, with 14 bases left in between.

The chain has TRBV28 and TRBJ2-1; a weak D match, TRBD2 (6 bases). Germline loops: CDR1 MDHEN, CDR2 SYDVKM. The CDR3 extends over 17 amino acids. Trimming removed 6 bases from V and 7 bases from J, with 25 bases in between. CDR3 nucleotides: TGTGCCAGCAGACACTCCGGGTGGAGGGCCAAGAAAAATGAGCAGTTCTTC. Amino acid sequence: CASRHSGWRAKKNEQFF.

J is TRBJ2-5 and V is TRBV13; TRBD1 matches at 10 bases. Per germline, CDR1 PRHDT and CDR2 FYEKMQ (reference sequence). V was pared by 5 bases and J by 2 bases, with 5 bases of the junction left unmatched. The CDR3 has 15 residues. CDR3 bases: TGTGCCAGCAGCAACGACAGGGGGCGTCAAGAGACCCAGTACTTC. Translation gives CASSNDRGRQETQYF. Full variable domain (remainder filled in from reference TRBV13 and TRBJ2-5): AAGVIQSPRHLIKEKRETATLKCYPIPRHDTVYWYQQGPGQDPQFLISFYEKMQSDKGSIPDRFSAQQFSDYHSELNMSSLELGDSALYFCASSNDRGRQETQYFGPGTRLLVL.

CDR3 DNA sequence: TGTGCCATCAGTGACCGGGGAGGAAATGAAAAACTGTTTTTT. This codes for CAISDRGGNEKLFF. The chain combines TRBV10-3 with TRBJ1-4; no definite D call. The CDR3 contains 14 residues. V was pared by 3 bases and J by 5 bases, with 10 bases between. The V gene's germline CDR1 is ENHRY and CDR2 SYGVKD.

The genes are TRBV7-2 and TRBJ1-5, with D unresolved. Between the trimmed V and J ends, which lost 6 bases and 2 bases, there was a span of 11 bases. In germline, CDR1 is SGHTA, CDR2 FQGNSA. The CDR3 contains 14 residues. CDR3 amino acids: CASSPIGGNQPQHF. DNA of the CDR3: TGTGCCAGCAGTCCTATAGGCGGCAATCAGCCCCAGCATTTT. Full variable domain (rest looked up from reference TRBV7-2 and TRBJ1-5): GAGVSQSPSNKVTEKGKDVELRCDPISGHTALYWYRQSLGQGLEFLIYFQGNSAPDKSGLPSDRFSAERTGGSVSTLTIQRTQQEDSAVYLCASSPIGGNQPQHFGDGTRLSIL.

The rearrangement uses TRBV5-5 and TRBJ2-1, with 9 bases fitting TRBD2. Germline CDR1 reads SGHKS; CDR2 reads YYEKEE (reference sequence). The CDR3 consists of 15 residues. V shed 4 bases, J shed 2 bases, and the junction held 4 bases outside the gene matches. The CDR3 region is CASSISGSAYNEQFF. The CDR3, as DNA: TGTGCCAGCAGCATTAGCGGGAGCGCCTACAATGAGCAGTTCTTC.

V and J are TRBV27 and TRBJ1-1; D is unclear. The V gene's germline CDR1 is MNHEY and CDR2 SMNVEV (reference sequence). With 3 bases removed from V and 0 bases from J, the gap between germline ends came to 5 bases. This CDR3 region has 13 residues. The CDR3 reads CASSFTVNTEAFF. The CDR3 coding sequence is TGTGCCAGCAGTTTTACAGTGAACACTGAAGCTTTCTTT.

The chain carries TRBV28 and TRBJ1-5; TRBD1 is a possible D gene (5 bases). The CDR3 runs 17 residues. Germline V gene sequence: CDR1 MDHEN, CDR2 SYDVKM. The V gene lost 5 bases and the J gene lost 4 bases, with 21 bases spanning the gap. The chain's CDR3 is CASSLSGVRAGNQPQHF. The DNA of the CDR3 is TGTGCCAGCAGTCTCTCCGGCGTTAGGGCAGGGAATCAGCCCCAGCATTTT.

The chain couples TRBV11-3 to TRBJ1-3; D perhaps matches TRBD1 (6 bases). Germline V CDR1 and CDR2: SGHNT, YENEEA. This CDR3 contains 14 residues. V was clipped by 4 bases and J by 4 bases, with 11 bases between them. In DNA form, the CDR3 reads TGTGCCAGCAGCTCACAGGGTGCCGGAAACACCATATATTTT. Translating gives CASSSQGAGNTIYF.

In nucleotides, the CDR3 is TGTGCCAGCAGGGGGGACGCGCAAGAGACCCAGTACTTC. The encoded protein is CASRGDAQETQYF. V usage is TRBV6-5 and J usage is TRBJ2-5; D is tentatively TRBD1 or TRBD2 (5 bases each). The germline V gene has CDR1 MNHEY and CDR2 SVGAGI. The CDR3 is 13 residues long. V lost 6 bases and J 2 bases, leaving 10 bases between the germline ends.

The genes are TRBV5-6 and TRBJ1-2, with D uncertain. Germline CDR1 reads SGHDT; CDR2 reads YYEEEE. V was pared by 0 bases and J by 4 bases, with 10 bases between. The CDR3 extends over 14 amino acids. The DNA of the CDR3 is TGTGCCAGCAGCTTGGCGGGGTACCCCTATGGCTACACCTTC. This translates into CASSLAGYPYGYTF. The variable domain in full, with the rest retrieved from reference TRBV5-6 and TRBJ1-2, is DAGVTQSPTHLIKTRGQQVTLRCSPKSGHDTVSWYQQALGQGPQFIFQYYEEEERQRGNFPDRFSGHQFPNYSSELNVNALLLGDSALYLCASSLAGYPYGYTFGSGTRLTVV.

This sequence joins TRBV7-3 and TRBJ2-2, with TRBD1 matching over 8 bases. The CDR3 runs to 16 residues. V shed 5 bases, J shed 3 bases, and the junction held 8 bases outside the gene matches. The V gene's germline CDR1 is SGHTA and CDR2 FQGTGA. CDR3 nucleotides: TGTGCCAGCAGCCCATTCCAGACAGGGGACACCGGGGAGCTGTTTTTT. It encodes CASSPFQTGDTGELFF. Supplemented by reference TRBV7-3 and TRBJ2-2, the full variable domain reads GAGVSQTPSNKVTEKGKYVELRCDPISGHTALYWYRQSLGQGPEFLIYFQGTGAADDSGLPNDRFFAVRPEGSVSTLKIQRTERGDSAVYLCASSPFQTGDTGELFFGEGSRLTVL.

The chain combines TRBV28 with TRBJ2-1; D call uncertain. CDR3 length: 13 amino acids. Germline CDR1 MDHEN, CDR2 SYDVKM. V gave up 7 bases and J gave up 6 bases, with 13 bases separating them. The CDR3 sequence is CASTLGPSNEQFF. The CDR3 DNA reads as TGTGCCAGCACCCTTGGGCCTAGCAATGAGCAGTTCTTC. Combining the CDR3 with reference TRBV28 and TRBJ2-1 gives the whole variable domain DVKVTQSSRYLVKRTGEKVFLECVQDMDHENMFWYRQDPGLGLRLIYFSYDVKMKEKGDIPEGYSVSREKKERFSLILESASTNQTSMYLCASTLGPSNEQFFGPGTRLTVL.

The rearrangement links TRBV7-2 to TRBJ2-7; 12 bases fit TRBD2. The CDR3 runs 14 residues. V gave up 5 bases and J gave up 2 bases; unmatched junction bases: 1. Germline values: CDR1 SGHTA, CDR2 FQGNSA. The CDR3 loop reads CASSPSGRAYEQYF. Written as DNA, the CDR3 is TGTGCCAGCAGCCCTAGCGGGAGGGCCTACGAGCAGTACTTC.

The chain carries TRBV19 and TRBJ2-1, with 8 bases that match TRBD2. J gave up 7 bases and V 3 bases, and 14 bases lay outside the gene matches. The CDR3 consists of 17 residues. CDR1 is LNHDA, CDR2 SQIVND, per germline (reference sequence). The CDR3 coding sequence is TGTGCCAGTAGTATGGGGAGCGGGAGCTTAGGTGGAAATGAGCAGTTCTTC. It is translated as CASSMGSGSLGGNEQFF.

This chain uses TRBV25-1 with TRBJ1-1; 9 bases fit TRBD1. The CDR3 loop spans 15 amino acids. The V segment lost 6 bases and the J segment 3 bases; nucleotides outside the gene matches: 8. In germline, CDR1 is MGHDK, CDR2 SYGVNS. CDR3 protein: CASRGQGIVHTEAFF. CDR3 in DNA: TGTGCCAGCAGAGGACAGGGGATAGTCCACACTGAAGCTTTCTTT.

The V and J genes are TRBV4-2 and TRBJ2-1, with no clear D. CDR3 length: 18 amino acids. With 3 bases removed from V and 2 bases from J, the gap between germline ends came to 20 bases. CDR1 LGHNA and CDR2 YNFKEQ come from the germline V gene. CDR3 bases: TGTGCCAGCAGCCAGGGCCCCGGTGATGAGCCCCCCTACAATGAGCAGTTCTTC. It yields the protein CASSQGPGDEPPYNEQFF.